The 5 T cell receptor beta chains listed next were all sequenced from one sample in a study of Graves' ophthalmopathy and Graves' hyperthyroidism. RNA transcripts were the source from which TCR beta CDR3 regions were amplified. The workflow started with a first-round RT-PCR run with HTBI primers and then moved on to a second-round multiplex PCR. TCRdb called the multiplex PCR reads again in MiXCR, with one record for every CDR3 protein. The sample lists roughly 480,000 distinct CDR3 sequences, over 13% occurring once. Specimen: blood. These receptors all come from a woman aged 25 to 39 with Graves' ophthalmopathy.

This clonotype was observed many times. The rearrangement joins TRBV20-1 to TRBJ2-7; 10 bases are a match to TRBD1. The CDR3 consists of 15 residues. Germline-derived CDR1 and CDR2 are DFQATT and SNEGSKA (reference sequence). V gave up 5 bases and J gave up 4 bases; unmatched junction bases: 11. CDR3 amino acids: CSAPDTRTGGYEQYF. The CDR3 DNA is TGCAGTGCTCCTGATACCCGGACAGGGGGGTACGAGCAGTACTTC.

This clonotype is medium-sized within its sample. V usage is TRBV12-3 or TRBV12-4 and J usage is TRBJ1-1; D ambiguous. The CDR3 covers 13 residues. V dropped 5 bases and J dropped 1 base, with 8 bases sitting between them. In DNA, the CDR3 is TGTGCCAGCAGTAACACAGAGAACACTGAAGCTTTCTTT. It specifies CASSNTENTEAFF.

This clonotype has ten or more counts. V gene TRBV13 combines with J gene TRBJ1-2; maybe TRBD1 (6 bases). Germline V gene lookup returns CDR1 PRHDT and CDR2 FYEKMQ (reference sequence). V lost 5 bases and J lost 8, with 12 bases in between. The CDR3 has 12 residues. The CDR3 sequence: CASSLTGTGYTF. The CDR3, as DNA: TGTGCCAGCAGCCTCACAGGGACCGGCTACACCTTC.

This clonotype was counted many times. The chain employs TRBV27 and TRBJ2-3, with TRBD2 as a possible D gene (6 bases). V lost 3 bases and J 0 bases, leaving 10 bases between the germline ends. This CDR3 is built from 15 residues. The germline V gene has CDR1 MNHEY and CDR2 SMNVEV (reference sequence). CDR3 protein: CASSLDRGSTDTQYF. CDR3 sequence (DNA): TGTGCCAGCAGTTTGGATCGGGGGAGCACAGATACGCAGTATTTT.

This clonotype was counted at least ten times. The V gene is TRBV28, the J gene TRBJ2-2; 9 bases agree with TRBD2. Germline trimming cut 3 bases from V and 1 base from J; bases unmatched to any gene: 3. The CDR3 contains 16 residues. The germline V gene encodes CDR1 MDHEN and CDR2 SYDVKM. The CDR3 DNA sequence: TGTGCCAGCAGTTTTGGCGGGAGGGGGAACACCGGGGAGCTGTTTTTT. Its translation: CASSFGGRGNTGELFF.